This TCR beta chain comes out of a study of graft-versus-host responses after intestinal transplantation. Study-level background: Following induction with anti-thymocyte globulin, all recipients were given tacrolimus and steroids for approximately 3 years.

General observations from the study: Researchers found peak circulating GvH clone levels linked to early post-transplant HvG declines.

V was pared by 4 bases and J by 6 bases, with 10 bases between. The CDR3 has 12 amino acids. The germline V gene encodes CDR1 PRHDT and CDR2 FYEKMQ (reference sequence). About this clone itself: Its antigen is unidentified.

Some clones are missing from TCRdb's copy, which holds only in-frame ones; the method was immunoSEQ multiplex PCR. The repertoire includes some 87,000 clones, approximately 92% of them detected once, and about 1.1% sits in the top ten. The starting material was unstimulated CD8+ T cells sorted from spleen or lymph node cells, obtained before transplant. J is TRBJ2-7 and V is TRBV13; possibly TRBD1 for D (6 bases). The clonotype originates from a human donor who was the organ donor for an intestinal transplant. CDR3 nucleotides: TGTGCCAGCAGCTCCTCAGGGGTCGAGCAGTACTTC. Translation: CASSSSGVEQYF.